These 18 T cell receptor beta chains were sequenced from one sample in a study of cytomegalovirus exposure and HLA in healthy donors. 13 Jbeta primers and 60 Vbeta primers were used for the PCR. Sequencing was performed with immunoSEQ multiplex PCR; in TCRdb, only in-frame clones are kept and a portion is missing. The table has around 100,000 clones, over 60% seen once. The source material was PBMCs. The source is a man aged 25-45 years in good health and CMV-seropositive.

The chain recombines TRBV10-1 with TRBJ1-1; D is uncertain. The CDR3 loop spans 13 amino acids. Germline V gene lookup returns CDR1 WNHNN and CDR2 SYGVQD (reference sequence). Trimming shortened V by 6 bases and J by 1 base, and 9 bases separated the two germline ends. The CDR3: CASRLDSNTEAFF. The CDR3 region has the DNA TGCGCCAGCAGGTTGGACTCGAACACTGAAGCTTTCTTT.

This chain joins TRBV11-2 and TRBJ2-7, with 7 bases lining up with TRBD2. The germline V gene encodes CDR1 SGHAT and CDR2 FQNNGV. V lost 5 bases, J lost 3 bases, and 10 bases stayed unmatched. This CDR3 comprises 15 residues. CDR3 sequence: CASSVAYGEGYEQYF. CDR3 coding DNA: TGTGCCAGCAGCGTAGCCTATGGGGAGGGCTACGAGCAGTACTTC.

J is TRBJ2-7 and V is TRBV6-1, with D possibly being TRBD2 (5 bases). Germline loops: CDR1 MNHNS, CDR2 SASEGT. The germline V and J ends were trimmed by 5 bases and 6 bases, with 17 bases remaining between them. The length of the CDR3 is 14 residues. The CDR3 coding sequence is TGTGCCAGCAGTCCCCCGGGGTGGGGAAGCGAGCAGTACTTC. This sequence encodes CASSPPGWGSEQYF.

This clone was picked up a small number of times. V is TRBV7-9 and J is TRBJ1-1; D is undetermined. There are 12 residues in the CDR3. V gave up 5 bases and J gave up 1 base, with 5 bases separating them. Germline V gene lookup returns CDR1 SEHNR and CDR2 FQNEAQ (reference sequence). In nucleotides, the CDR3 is TGTGCCAGCAGCCCGCGGAACACTGAAGCTTTCTTT. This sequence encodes CASSPRNTEAFF.

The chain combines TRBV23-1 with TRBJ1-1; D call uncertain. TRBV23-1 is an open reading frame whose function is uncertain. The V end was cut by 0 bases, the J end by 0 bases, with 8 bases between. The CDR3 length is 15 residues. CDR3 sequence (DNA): TGCGCCAGCAGTCAATCGAGTTCTTTGAACACTGAAGCTTTCTTT. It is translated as CASSQSSSLNTEAFF.

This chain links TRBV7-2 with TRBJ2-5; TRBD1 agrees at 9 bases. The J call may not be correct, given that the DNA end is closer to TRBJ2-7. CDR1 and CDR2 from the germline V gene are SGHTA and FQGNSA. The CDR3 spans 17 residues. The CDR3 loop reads CASSPRDREGTSYEQYF. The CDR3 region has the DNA TGTGCCAGCAGCCCCCGGGACAGGGAAGGTACCTCCTACGAGCAGTACTTC.

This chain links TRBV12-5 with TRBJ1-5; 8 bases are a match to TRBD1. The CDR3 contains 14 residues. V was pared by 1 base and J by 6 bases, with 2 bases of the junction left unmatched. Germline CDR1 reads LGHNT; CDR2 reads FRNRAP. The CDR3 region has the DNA TGTGCTAGTGGTTTGGGACAGGGGTTTCAGCCCCAGCATTTT. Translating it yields CASGLGQGFQPQHF. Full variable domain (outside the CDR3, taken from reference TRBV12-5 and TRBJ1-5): DARVTQTPRHKVTEMGQEVTMRCQPILGHNTVFWYRQTMMQGLELLAYFRNRAPLDDSGMPKDRFSAEMPDATLATLKIQPSEPRDSAVYFCASGLGQGFQPQHFGDGTRLSIL.

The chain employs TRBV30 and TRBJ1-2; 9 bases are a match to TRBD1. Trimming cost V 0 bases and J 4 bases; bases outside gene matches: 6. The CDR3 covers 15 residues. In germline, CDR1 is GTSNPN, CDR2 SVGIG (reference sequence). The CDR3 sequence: CAWSVGTGSVYGYTF. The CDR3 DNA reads TGTGCCTGGAGTGTGGGGACAGGGTCGGTCTATGGCTACACCTTC.

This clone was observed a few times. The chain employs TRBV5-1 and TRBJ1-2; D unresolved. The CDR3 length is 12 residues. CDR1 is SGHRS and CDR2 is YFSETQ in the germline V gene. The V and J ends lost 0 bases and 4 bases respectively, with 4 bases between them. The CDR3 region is CASSLDSYGYTF. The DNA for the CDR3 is TGCGCCAGCAGCTTGGACAGCTATGGCTACACCTTC.

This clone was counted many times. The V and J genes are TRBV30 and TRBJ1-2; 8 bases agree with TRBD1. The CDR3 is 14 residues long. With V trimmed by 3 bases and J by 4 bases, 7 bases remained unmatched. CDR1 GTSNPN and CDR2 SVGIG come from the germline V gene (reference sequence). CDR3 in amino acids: CAWRGQGRVYGYTF. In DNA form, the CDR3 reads TGTGCCTGGAGAGGACAGGGACGGGTCTATGGCTACACCTTC.

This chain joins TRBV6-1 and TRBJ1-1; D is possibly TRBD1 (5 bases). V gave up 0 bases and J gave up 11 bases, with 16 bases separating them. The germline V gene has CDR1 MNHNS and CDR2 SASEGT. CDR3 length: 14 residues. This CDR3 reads CASSEARLLQAAFF. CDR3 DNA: TGTGCCAGCAGTGAAGCGAGGTTGTTACAGGCGGCTTTCTTT.

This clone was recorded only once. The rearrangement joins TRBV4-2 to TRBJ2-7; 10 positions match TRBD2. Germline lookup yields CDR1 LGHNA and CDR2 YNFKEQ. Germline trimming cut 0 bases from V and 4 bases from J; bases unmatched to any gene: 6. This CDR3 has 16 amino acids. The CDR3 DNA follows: TGTGCCAGCAGCCAAGAGCGAGCGGGGGGGTTTTACGAGCAGTACTTC. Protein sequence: CASSQERAGGFYEQYF.

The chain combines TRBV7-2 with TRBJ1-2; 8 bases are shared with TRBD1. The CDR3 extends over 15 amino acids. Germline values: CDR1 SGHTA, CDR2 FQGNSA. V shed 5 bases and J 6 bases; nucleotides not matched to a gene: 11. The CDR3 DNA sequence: TGTGCCAGCAGCAAAACAGGGGGTGAGCGACATGGCTACACCTTC. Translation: CASSKTGGERHGYTF. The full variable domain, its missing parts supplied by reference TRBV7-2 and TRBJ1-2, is GAGVSQSPSNKVTEKGKDVELRCDPISGHTALYWYRQSLGQGLEFLIYFQGNSAPDKSGLPSDRFSAERTGGSVSTLTIQRTQQEDSAVYLCASSKTGGERHGYTFGSGTRLTVV.

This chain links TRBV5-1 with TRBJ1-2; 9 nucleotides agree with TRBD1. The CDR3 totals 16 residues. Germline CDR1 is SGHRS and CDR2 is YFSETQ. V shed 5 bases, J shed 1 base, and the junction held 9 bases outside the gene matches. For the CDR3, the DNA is TGCGCCAGCAGTGCCCCGGGGACAGGGCTTAACTATGGCTACACCTTC. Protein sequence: CASSAPGTGLNYGYTF. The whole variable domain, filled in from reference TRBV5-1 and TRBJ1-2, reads KAGVTQTPRYLIKTRGQQVTLSCSPISGHRSVSWYQQTPGQGLQFLFEYFSETQRNKGNFPGRFSGRQFSNSRSEMNVSTLELGDSALYLCASSAPGTGLNYGYTFGSGTRLTVV.

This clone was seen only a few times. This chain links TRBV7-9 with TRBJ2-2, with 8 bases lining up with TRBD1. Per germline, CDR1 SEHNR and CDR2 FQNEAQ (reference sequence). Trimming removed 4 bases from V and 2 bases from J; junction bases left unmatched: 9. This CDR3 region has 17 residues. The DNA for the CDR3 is TGTGCCAGCAGCTCGAGACAGACAGGGGTTAACACCGGGGAGCTGTTTTTT. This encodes CASSSRQTGVNTGELFF.

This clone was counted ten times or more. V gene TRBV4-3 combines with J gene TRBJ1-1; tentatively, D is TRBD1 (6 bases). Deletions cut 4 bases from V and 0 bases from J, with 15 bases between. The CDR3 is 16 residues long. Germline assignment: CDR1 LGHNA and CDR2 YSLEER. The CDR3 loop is CASSPSWGLLNTEAFF. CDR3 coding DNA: TGCGCCAGCAGCCCGTCCTGGGGGCTGTTGAACACTGAAGCTTTCTTT.

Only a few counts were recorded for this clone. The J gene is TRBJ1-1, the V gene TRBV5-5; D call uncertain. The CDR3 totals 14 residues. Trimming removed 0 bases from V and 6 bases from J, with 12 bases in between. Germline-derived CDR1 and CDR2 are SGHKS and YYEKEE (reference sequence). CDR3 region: CASSLAPGSPEAFF. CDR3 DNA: TGTGCCAGCAGCTTGGCCCCAGGTTCACCTGAAGCTTTCTTT.

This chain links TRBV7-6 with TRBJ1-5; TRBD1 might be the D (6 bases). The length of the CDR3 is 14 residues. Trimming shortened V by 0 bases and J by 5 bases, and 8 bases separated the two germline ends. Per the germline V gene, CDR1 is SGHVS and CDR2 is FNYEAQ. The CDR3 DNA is TGTGCCAGCAGCTTAGCGCAGGGGCATCAGCCCCAGCATTTT. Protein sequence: CASSLAQGHQPQHF.